The 22 T cell receptor beta chains presented below share a single source sample, sequenced in a study of spatial heterogeneity in lung cancer. Study findings and constraints: Tumoral mutation counts were tracked by counts of expanded intratumoral alpha and beta TCRs.

MiXCR, applied by TCRdb to the 5' RACE reads, yields one record per CDR3 protein. This table holds over 4,500 distinct CDR3 sequences, around a third found once. What these receptors recognize is not known. Time point denoted: sample taken at primary tumor resection. Sequencing used lung tumor tissue, obtained at surgery. These receptors were collected from a male donor with early-stage non-small cell lung cancer.

This chain connects TRBV10-2 to TRBJ2-5; TRBD1 matches at 9 bases. This CDR3 has 15 residues. V gave up 3 bases and J gave up 4 bases; unmatched junction bases: 6. CDR1 WSHSY and CDR2 SAAADI come from the germline V gene. The CDR3 reads CASSERGGQGETQYF. Written as DNA, the CDR3 is TGCGCCAGCAGTGAAAGGGGGGGACAGGGAGAGACCCAGTACTTC.

A few counts support this clonotype. One junction end does not reproduce the germline sequence, and a read error may be involved. In nucleotides, the CDR3 is TGTGCCACCAGCGGAGACAGGGTCTCGTCAGATACGCAGTATTTT. It encodes CATSGDRVSSDTQYF. This chain links TRBV15 with TRBJ2-3; 7 positions match TRBD1. Germline loops: CDR1 LNHNV, CDR2 YYDKDF (reference sequence). The CDR3 loop spans 15 amino acids.

The chain employs TRBV10-2 and TRBJ1-1; the D is unclear. Between the trimmed V and J ends, which lost 3 bases and 0 bases, there was a span of 8 bases. Germline V lookup: CDR1 WSHSY, CDR2 SAAADI. The CDR3 consists of 14 residues. The CDR3 DNA follows: TGCGCCAGCAGTGAAGGGCAGCTGAACACTGAAGCTTTCTTT. This gives the protein CASSEGQLNTEAFF.

The chain couples TRBV12-3 or TRBV12-4 to TRBJ1-1, with TRBD1 as a possible D gene (6 bases). The CDR3 sequence is 14 residues long. V lost 7 bases and J lost 1, with 13 bases in between. The CDR3 nucleotides read TGTGCCAGCAAAATCTGGGGGGCGAACACTGAAGCTTTCTTT. Protein sequence: CASKIWGANTEAFF.

This clonotype was detected a few times. This chain links TRBV5-1 with TRBJ2-7; TRBD2 aligns across 8 bases. The V gene end was trimmed by 0 bases and the J gene end by 5 bases; junction bases not matched to a gene: 10. Germline-derived CDR1 and CDR2 are SGHRS and YFSETQ. CDR3 length: 16 amino acids. DNA of the CDR3: TGCGCCAGCAGCTTGGCCCTGGCGGGGGGCAGGGACGAGCAGTACTTC. The encoded protein is CASSLALAGGRDEQYF.

In its sample, this clonotype is medium-sized (0.01 to 0.1%). V usage is TRBV24-1 and J usage is TRBJ1-2; possible D gene TRBD1, 5 bases. V shed 7 bases and J shed 5 bases, with 10 bases lying between them. The germline V gene has CDR1 KGHDR and CDR2 SFDVKD. This CDR3 is built from 12 residues. CDR3 sequence (DNA): TGTGCCACCAGAGGGGCAGAGTATGGCTACACCTTC. Translation gives CATRGAEYGYTF.

This clonotype is categorized as medium-sized. The CDR3 reads CASRSNVPGELFF. For the CDR3, the DNA is TGTGCCAGCAGAAGTAACGTTCCCGGGGAGCTGTTTTTT. The chain recombines TRBV14 with TRBJ2-2, with no clear D. Germline CDR1 SGHDN, CDR2 FVKESK. V lost 6 bases, J lost 6 bases, and 11 bases lay in between. The CDR3 has 13 residues.

V and J are TRBV6-1 and TRBJ1-4; D perhaps matches TRBD1 (6 bases). From germline, CDR1 is MNHNS and CDR2 SASEGT. This CDR3 has 14 amino acids. Deletions cut 3 bases from V and 4 bases from J, with 9 bases between. The CDR3 sequence is CASSEQGNNEKLFF. CDR3 nucleotide sequence: TGTGCCAGCAGTGAGCAGGGGAATAATGAAAAACTGTTTTTT.

Within the sample, this clonotype is medium-sized. V usage is TRBV28 and J usage is TRBJ2-3, with 11 bases fitting TRBD1. Trimming removed 3 bases from V and 4 bases from J; junction bases left unmatched: 6. The CDR3 runs to 16 residues. CDR1 and CDR2 from the germline V gene are MDHEN and SYDVKM. The CDR3 DNA sequence: TGTGCCAGCAGTTTGCCCTGGACAGGGGGCCCAGATACGCAGTATTTT. Translated: CASSLPWTGGPDTQYF.

V is TRBV10-3 and J is TRBJ2-3, with D possibly being TRBD2 (5 bases). This CDR3 has 15 amino acids. The V and J ends lost 0 bases and 6 bases respectively, with 13 bases between them. CDR1 ENHRY and CDR2 SYGVKD come from the germline V gene. CDR3 sequence: CAISESDWETDTQYF. The CDR3 nucleotides are TGTGCCATCAGTGAGTCTGACTGGGAGACGGATACGCAGTATTTT.

This clonotype was recorded at least ten times. This chain uses TRBV20-1 with TRBJ2-3, with D maybe TRBD2 (5 bases). The V gene's germline CDR1 is DFQATT and CDR2 SNEGSKA (reference sequence). CDR3 length: 14 amino acids. V dropped 0 bases and J dropped 1 base, with 8 bases sitting between them. DNA for the CDR3: TGCAGTGCTAGAGATCCGAGGGGCACAGATACGCAGTATTTT. Protein: CSARDPRGTDTQYF.

Judged by abundance, this clonotype is medium-sized (0.01 to 0.1%). The chain joins TRBV10-3 to TRBJ1-6; unclear D gene. The ends were cut back, 1 base at V and 13 bases at J, with 20 bases in the middle. This CDR3 comprises 16 residues. Germline V gene lookup returns CDR1 ENHRY and CDR2 SYGVKD. CDR3 sequence (DNA): TGTGCCATCAGTGAGTTCTTTAGGACCGGAGAGAACCCCCTCCACTTT. Amino acid sequence: CAISEFFRTGENPLHF.

The chain recombines TRBV3-1 with TRBJ1-1; D is uncertain. The CDR3 has 16 residues. V lost 4 bases, J lost 4 bases, and 19 bases lay in between. CDR1 is LGHDT and CDR2 is YNNKEL in the germline V gene (reference sequence). The CDR3 sequence is CASSLSGTSSLTEAFF. Written as DNA, the CDR3 is TGTGCCAGCAGCCTCTCGGGTACCTCCAGCCTCACTGAAGCTTTCTTT.

This chain joins TRBV10-2 and TRBJ1-1, with 7 bases identical to TRBD1. The germline CDR1 and CDR2 sequences are WSHSY and SAAADI. The CDR3 runs to 13 residues. Trimming cost V 10 bases and J 5 bases; bases outside gene matches: 10. The CDR3 DNA reads TGCGCCACTGGACAGGAATGGTGGACTGAAGCTTTCTTT. Amino acid sequence: CATGQEWWTEAFF.

This clonotype was observed at least ten times. The chain employs TRBV27 and TRBJ2-5; maybe TRBD1 (5 bases). Trimming stripped 3 bases from V and 2 bases from J, with 7 bases between. CDR1 MNHEY and CDR2 SMNVEV come from the germline V gene (reference sequence). This CDR3 region has 13 residues. CDR3 region: CASSLRQQETQYF. The CDR3 DNA is TGTGCCAGCAGTTTGAGACAGCAAGAGACCCAGTACTTC.

This clonotype is termed medium-sized (0.01 to 0.1%). The CDR3 nucleotides are TGTGCCAGCATTAAAAACTCCGGCGGGGGGACCCAGTACTTC. As protein: CASIKNSGGGTQYF. The chain uses TRBV6-5 and TRBJ2-5, with 7 bases fitting TRBD2. The germline V gene has CDR1 MNHEY and CDR2 SVGAGI. The V gene end was trimmed by 7 bases and the J gene end by 7 bases; junction bases not matched to a gene: 12. The CDR3 is 14 amino acids.

In this sample, this clonotype turned up a few times. This chain's CDR3 is CASSSPGTGGPYTEAFF. CDR3 nucleotides: TGTGCCAGCAGTTCCCCCGGGACAGGGGGGCCCTACACTGAAGCTTTCTTT. The rearrangement links TRBV6-2 or TRBV6-3 to TRBJ1-1; 11 nucleotides agree with TRBD1. The length of the CDR3 is 17 residues. Germline assignment: CDR1 MNHEY and CDR2 SVGEGT. V shed 4 bases and J 3 bases; nucleotides not matched to a gene: 10.

The genes are TRBV6-5 and TRBJ2-1; TRBD2 matches 8 bases. The J segment lost 2 bases and the V segment lost 6 bases, leaving 6 bases of the junction unmatched. The CDR3 is 15 residues long. Germline V gene data show CDR1 as MNHEY and CDR2 as SVGAGI. The CDR3 reads CASRSAGDPYNEQFF. DNA for the CDR3: TGTGCCAGCAGGTCAGCGGGAGACCCCTACAATGAGCAGTTCTTC.

This clonotype is labeled as medium-sized (0.01 to 0.1%). The V gene is TRBV12-3 or TRBV12-4, the J gene TRBJ1-2; D remains ambiguous. The V end lost 5 bases, the J end lost 4 bases, and 14 bases lay between the germline ends. The CDR3 runs to 14 residues. The CDR3 sequence is CASSLPTEIYGYTF. In nucleotides, the CDR3 is TGTGCCAGCAGTCTTCCTACCGAGATCTATGGCTACACCTTC.

In its sample, this clonotype ranks as large. Its ends do not fully match the called genes, so a read error is possible. The chain links TRBV29-1 to TRBJ1-4, with D unclear. Germline V lookup: CDR1 SQVTM, CDR2 ANQGSEA. This CDR3 is built from 11 residues. DNA for the CDR3: TGCAGCGCTGAATCTAATGAAAAACTGTTTTTT. Residues: CSAESNEKLFF.

The chain carries TRBV28 and TRBJ2-5; TRBD2 is a possible D gene (6 bases). The CDR3 sequence is 15 residues long. Between the trimmed V and J ends, which lost 1 base and 3 bases, there was a span of 12 bases. CDR1 is MDHEN, CDR2 SYDVKM, per germline. CDR3 protein: CASSLSRRDKETQYF. The DNA for the CDR3 is TGTGCCAGCAGTTTATCGAGGAGGGATAAAGAGACCCAGTACTTC.

Many counts were recorded for this clonotype. This chain joins TRBV7-2 and TRBJ2-5; D is perhaps TRBD2 (5 bases). Looked up from germline, CDR1 is SGHTA and CDR2 is FQGNSA. The V and J ends lost 0 bases and 13 bases respectively, with 12 bases between them. This CDR3 has 12 residues. This CDR3 is CASSLASRERYF. CDR3 sequence (DNA): TGTGCCAGCAGCTTAGCCTCTCGGGAAAGGTACTTC.